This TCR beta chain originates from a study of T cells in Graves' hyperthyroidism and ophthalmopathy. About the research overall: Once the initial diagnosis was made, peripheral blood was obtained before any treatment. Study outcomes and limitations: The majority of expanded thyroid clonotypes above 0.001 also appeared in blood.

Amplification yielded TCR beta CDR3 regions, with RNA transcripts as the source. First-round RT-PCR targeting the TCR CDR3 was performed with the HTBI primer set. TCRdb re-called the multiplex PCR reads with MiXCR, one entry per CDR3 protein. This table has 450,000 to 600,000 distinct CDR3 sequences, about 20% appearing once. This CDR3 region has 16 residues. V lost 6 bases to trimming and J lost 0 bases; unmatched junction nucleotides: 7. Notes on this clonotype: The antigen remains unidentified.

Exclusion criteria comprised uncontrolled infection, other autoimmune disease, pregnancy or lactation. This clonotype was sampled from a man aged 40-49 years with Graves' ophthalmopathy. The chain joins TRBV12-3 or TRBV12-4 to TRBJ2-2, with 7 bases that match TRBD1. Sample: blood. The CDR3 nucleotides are TGTGCCAGCAGCCGAGGACAGGAGGCGAACACCGGGGAGCTGTTTTTT. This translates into CASSRGQEANTGELFF.